This TCR beta chain was documented in a study of regulatory T cells in long-lasting Graves disease. Building of the TCR beta libraries involved iRepertoire HTBI primers and Arm-PCR of CDR3 regions. One entry per CDR3 protein, called by TCRdb with MiXCR from the multiplex PCR reads. The sample has about 340,000 distinct CDR3 sequences, about 18% seen once. Stated time point: persistent/refractory GD, antithyroid drugs over 5 years with positive TRAb. RNA isolated from PBMCs was used to make the TCR library. As collected, the peripheral blood samples measured 7 to 9.5 milliliters each and went into EDTA tubes. This CDR3 contains 12 residues. V gave up 3 bases and J gave up 7 bases, with 13 bases separating them. Germline assignment: CDR1 SQVTM and CDR2 ANQGSEA. This clonotype occurred a few times. Its antigen is not known. General study points: New patients shared approximately 1,000 public clonotypes, and persistent patients shared more, with about 2,500.

The sequence came from a female donor with Graves disease. Specimen: peripheral blood mononuclear cells (PBMCs), collected when the disease was refractory, from a patient treated with antithyroid drugs. The V and J genes are TRBV29-1 and TRBJ2-7, with a weak D call TRBD2 (5 bases). This CDR3 is CSVEGRVGEQYF. CDR3 DNA sequence: TGCAGCGTTGAGGGGAGAGTTGGGGAGCAGTACTTC.